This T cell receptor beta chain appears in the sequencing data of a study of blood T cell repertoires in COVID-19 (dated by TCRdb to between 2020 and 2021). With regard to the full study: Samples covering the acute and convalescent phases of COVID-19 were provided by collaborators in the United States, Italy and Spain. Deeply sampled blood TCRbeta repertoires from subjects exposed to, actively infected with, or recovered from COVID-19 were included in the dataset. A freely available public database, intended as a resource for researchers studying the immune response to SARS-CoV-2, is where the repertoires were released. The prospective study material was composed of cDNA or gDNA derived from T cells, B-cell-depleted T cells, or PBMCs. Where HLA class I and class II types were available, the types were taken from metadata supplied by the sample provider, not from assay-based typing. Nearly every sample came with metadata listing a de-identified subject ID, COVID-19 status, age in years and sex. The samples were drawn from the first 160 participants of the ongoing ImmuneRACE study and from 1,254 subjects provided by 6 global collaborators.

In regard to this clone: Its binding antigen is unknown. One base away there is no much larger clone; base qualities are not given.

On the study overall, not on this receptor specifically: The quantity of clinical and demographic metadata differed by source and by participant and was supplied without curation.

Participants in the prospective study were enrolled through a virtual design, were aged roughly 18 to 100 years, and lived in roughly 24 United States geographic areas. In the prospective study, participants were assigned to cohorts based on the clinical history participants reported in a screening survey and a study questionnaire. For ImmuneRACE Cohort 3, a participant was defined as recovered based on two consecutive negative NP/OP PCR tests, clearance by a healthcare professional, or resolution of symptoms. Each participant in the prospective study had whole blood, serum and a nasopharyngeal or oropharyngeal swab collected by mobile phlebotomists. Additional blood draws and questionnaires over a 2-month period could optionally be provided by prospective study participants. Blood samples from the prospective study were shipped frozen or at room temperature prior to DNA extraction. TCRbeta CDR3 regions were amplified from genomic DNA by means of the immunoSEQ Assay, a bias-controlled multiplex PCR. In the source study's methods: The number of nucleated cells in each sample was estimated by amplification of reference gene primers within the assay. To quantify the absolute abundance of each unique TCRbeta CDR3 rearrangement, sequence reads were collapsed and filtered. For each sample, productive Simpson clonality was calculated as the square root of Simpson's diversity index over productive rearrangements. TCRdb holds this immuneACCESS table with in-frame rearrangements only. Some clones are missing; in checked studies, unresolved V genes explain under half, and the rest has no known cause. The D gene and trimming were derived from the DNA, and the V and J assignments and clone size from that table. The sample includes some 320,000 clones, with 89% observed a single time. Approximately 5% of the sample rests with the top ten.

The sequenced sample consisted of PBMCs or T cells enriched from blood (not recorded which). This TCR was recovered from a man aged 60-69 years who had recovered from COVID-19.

The CDR3 region has the sequence CAIREGLAGPDTQYF. The DNA reads as follows: TGTGCCATCAGGGAGGGACTAGCGGGGCCAGATACGCAGTATTTT. The chain employs TRBV10-3 and TRBJ2-3; 13 of the junction bases match TRBD2. Including cysteine and phenylalanine, the CDR3 has 15 amino acids. Only CDR3 DNA remains: 45 bases, in frame from the first base. Trimming leaves V shorter by 6 bases and J shorter by 4 bases, with the junction holding 4 bases beyond the gene matches. Sequences ENHRY (CDR1) and SYGVKD (CDR2) are obtained from the germline V gene.